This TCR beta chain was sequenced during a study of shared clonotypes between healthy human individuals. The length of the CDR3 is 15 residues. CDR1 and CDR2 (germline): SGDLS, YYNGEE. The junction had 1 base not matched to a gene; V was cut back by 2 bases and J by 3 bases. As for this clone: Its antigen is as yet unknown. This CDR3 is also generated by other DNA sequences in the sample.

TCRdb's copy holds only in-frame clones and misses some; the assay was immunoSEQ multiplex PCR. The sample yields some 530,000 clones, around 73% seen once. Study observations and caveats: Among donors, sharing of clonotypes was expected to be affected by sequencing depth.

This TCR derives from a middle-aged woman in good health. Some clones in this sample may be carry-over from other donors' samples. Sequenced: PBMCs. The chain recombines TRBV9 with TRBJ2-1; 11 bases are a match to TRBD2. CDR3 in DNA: TGTGCCAGCAGCGTCGGGACTAGCGGCTACAATGAGCAGTTCTTC. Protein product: CASSVGTSGYNEQFF.